This T cell receptor (beta chain) was captured in a study of shared clonotypes between healthy human individuals. Naivety among CD8 cells was defined by CD45RO negativity and positive CCR7 selection, thereby excluding terminally differentiated effector memory CD45RA+ cells. The table came from immunoSEQ multiplex PCR; TCRdb's copy has only in-frame clones and leaves some out. The sample records around 1.9 million clones, just under 95% being singletons. Trimming cost V 8 bases and J 1 base, with 20 bases left between them. Germline V gives CDR1 SGHAT, CDR2 FQNNGV. The CDR3 is 16 amino acids. V gene TRBV11-2 combines with J gene TRBJ1-1; D may be TRBD1 (5 bases). Material: naive CD8+ T cells from PBMCs. The source of this sequence is a man aged 18-30 years in good health. Some clones in this sample may be carry-over from other donors' samples. The CDR3 DNA reads as TGTGCCAGCTCCACATCCCAGGGACTTGGGAACACTGAAGCTTTCTTT. Its translation: CASSTSQGLGNTEAFF.